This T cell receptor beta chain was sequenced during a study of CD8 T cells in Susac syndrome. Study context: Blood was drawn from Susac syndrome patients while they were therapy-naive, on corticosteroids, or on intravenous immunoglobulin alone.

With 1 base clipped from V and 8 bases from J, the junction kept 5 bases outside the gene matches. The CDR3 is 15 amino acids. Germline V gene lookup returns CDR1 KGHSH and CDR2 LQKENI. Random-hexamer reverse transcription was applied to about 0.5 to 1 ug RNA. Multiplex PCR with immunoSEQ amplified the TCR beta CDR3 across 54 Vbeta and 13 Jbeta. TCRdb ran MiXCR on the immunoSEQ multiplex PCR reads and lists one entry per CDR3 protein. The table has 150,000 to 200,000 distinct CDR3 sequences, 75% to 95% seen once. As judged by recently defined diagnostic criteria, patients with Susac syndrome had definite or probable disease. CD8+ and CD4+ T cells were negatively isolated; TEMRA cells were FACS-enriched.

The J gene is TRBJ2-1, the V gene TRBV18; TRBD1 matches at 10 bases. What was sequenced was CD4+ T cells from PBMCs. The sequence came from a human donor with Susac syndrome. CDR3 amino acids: CASSPQTGQGYEQFF. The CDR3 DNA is TGTGCCAGCTCACCACAAACGGGACAGGGGTATGAGCAGTTCTTC.